These T cell receptor beta chains were read from a single sample in a study of T-cell reconstitution after alpha-beta-depleted transplantation in children. TCRdb reprocessed the PCR reads with MiXCR, giving one entry per CDR3 protein. The sample holds 140,000 or so distinct CDR3 sequences, roughly 8.8% seen once. The sample in question was PBMCs, mostly from graft donor cells, obtained 180 days after TCRalphabeta/CD19-depleted stem cell transplant. The source of these receptors is a female patient aged 2-9 years who had a stem cell transplant for congenital amegakaryocytic thrombocytopenia, so the T cells may come from the graft donor. CDR3s include the opening cysteine and the closing phenylalanine or tryptophan. A D gene is named only where the DNA matches it firmly. Some rows mark clone size as missing; the rest say once, few, many or name a class of expanded clone.

cdr3_aa cdr3_nt clone_size j_call v_call d_call cdr3_length
CASRQGQGVTYNSPLHF TGTGCCAGCAGGCAGGGACAAGGGGTGACTTATAATTCACCCCTCCACTTT NA TRBJ1-6 TRBV2 NA 17
CSARGAPSGDPNEQFF TGCAGTGCTAGGGGTGCGCCAAGCGGGGATCCCAATGAGCAGTTCTTC NA TRBJ2-1 TRBV20-1 TRBD2 16
CASSARLAGSTDTQYF TGTGCCAGCAGCGCCCGACTAGCGGGGAGCACAGATACGCAGTATTTT few TRBJ2-3 TRBV7-6 TRBD2 16
CASSHATGTSDQPQHF TGCGCCAGCAGCCATGCGACCGGGACATCCGATCAGCCCCAGCATTTT few TRBJ1-5 TRBV4-1 NA 16
CASTWGWEAFF TGTGCCAGCACCTGGGGATGGGAAGCTTTCTTT many TRBJ1-1 TRBV28 NA 11
CASSGDRDSNEQFF TGTGCCAGCAGTGGGGACAGGGATAGCAATGAGCAGTTCTTC NA TRBJ2-1 TRBV6-1 TRBD1 14
CAGSLATPFLSPTQYF TGTGCCGGCAGCTTAGCCACCCCATTTCTGTCTCCGACGCAGTATTTT NA TRBJ2-3 TRBV7-9 NA 16
CAWSQGAQTQYF TGTGCCTGGAGTCAAGGGGCGCAGACCCAGTACTTC many TRBJ2-5 TRBV30 NA 12
CASSLVLAGDRELFF TGTGCCAGCAGCTTAGTCCTAGCGGGAGACCGGGAGCTGTTTTTT once TRBJ2-2 TRBV7-9 TRBD2 15
CAIPQMDRSSFDSNQPQHF TGCGCCATACCCCAGATGGACAGAAGCTCGTTCGATAGCAATCAGCCCCAGCATTTT NA TRBJ1-5 TRBV5-1 NA 19
CSAGIREQYF TGCAGTGCTGGAATCAGGGAGCAGTACTTC many TRBJ2-7 TRBV20-1 NA 10
CASSLSPSWGDTQYF TGTGCCAGCAGCTTAAGCCCCTCTTGGGGGGATACGCAGTATTTT NA TRBJ2-3 TRBV7-2 NA 15
CASSPTTGTDTQYF TGTGCCAGCAGTCCGACTACCGGCACAGATACGCAGTATTTT many TRBJ2-3 TRBV12-3/TRBV12-4 NA 14
CSAKTGVIHNEQFF TGCAGTGCCAAAACAGGGGTTATCCACAATGAGCAGTTCTTC many TRBJ2-1 TRBV20-1 TRBD1 14
CASSQEWGLQETQYF TGTGCCAGCAGCCAAGAATGGGGCCTCCAAGAGACCCAGTACTTC NA TRBJ2-5 TRBV3-1 NA 15
CAINGPTATGELFF TGTGCCATCAACGGCCCGACAGCGACCGGGGAGCTGTTTTTT many TRBJ2-2 TRBV10-3 NA 14
CSATPGGGANTGELFF TGCAGTGCTACACCGGGTGGCGGGGCGAACACCGGGGAGCTGTTTTTT many TRBJ2-2 TRBV20-1 NA 16
CASSPPGPLTDTQYF TGTGCCAGCAGCCCACCGGGCCCCCTCACTGATACGCAGTATTTT many TRBJ2-3 TRBV28 NA 15
CASSPMVDRGVQPQHF TGTGCCAGCAGCCCGATGGTCGACAGGGGTGTTCAGCCCCAGCATTTT NA TRBJ1-5 TRBV5-5 TRBD1 16
CASSLLLDQETQYF TGTGCCAGCAGCTTACTGCTGGACCAAGAGACCCAGTACTTC many TRBJ2-5 TRBV11-2 NA 14
CASSPGTGNNNSPLHF TGCGCCAGCAGCCCAGGGACAGGGAATAATAATTCACCCCTCCACTTT many TRBJ1-6 TRBV5-1 TRBD1 16
CASSPGLQTLAEKLFF TGTGCCAGCTCACCGGGACTCCAGACGTTGGCTGAAAAACTGTTTTTT NA TRBJ1-4 TRBV18 NA 16
CASSHNRGTNEKLFF TGTGCCAGCAGCCACAACAGGGGAACTAATGAAAAACTGTTTTTT many TRBJ1-4 TRBV5-4 TRBD1 15
CSAIRTSGYTDTQYF TGCAGTGCTATTCGGACTAGCGGCTACACAGATACGCAGTATTTT many TRBJ2-3 TRBV20-1 TRBD2 15
CASSPGQGRAQPQHF TGTGCCAGCAGTCCGGGACAGGGGAGAGCTCAGCCCCAGCATTTT many TRBJ1-5 TRBV12-3/TRBV12-4 TRBD1 15
CASSLSVRGYEQYF TGTGCCAGCAGTTTATCTGTCAGGGGCTACGAGCAGTACTTC many TRBJ2-7 TRBV27 NA 14
CASSLAVTGDYGYTF TGTGCCAGCAGCTTAGCGGTCACGGGGGACTATGGCTACACCTTC NA TRBJ1-2 TRBV11-2 NA 15
CASSLAIGLAGGPWTGELFF TGTGCCAGCAGCTTAGCGATAGGACTAGCGGGAGGGCCTTGGACCGGGGAGCTGTTTTTT NA TRBJ2-2 TRBV7-2 TRBD2 20
CASSNGGGSDEQFF TGTGCCAGTAGTAACGGGGGAGGGTCGGATGAGCAGTTCTTC NA TRBJ2-1 TRBV19 TRBD2 14
CASSESGSLYQPQHF TGTGCCAGCAGTGAATCGGGAAGTCTCTATCAGCCCCAGCATTTT many TRBJ1-5 TRBV6-1 NA 15
CASSFSGRGTDTQYF TGTGCCAGCAGCTTTAGCGGGAGGGGAACAGATACGCAGTATTTT few TRBJ2-3 TRBV28 TRBD2 15
CASRPGTVNEKLFF TGTGCCAGTCGACCCGGGACAGTAAATGAAAAACTGTTTTTT many TRBJ1-4 TRBV6-1 TRBD1 14
CSARGLATPSGELFF TGCAGTGCTAGGGGACTAGCGACACCAAGCGGGGAGCTGTTTTTT few TRBJ2-2 TRBV20-1 TRBD2 15